The next 17 T cell receptor beta chains were all read from a single sample in a study of T-cell reconstitution after alpha-beta-depleted transplantation in children. The library targeted TCRbeta and was prepared with unique molecular identifiers. TCRdb re-analysed the PCR reads in MiXCR, keeping a single row per CDR3 protein. The sample lists about 440,000 distinct CDR3 sequences, around two fifths occurring once. Sequenced material: PBMCs, taken before TCRalphabeta/CD19-depleted stem cell transplant. Every receptor here comes from a girl aged 2-10 years with aplastic anemia, due to receive a stem cell transplant.

The gene calls are TRBV12-3 or TRBV12-4 and TRBJ2-1; 7 bases align to TRBD2. This CDR3 is built from 14 residues. V lost 1 base, J lost 7 bases, and 4 bases stayed unmatched. CDR3 region: CASSLVSGANEQFF. For the CDR3, the DNA is TGTGCCAGCAGTTTAGTAAGCGGGGCTAATGAGCAGTTCTTC.

V is TRBV18 and J is TRBJ2-7; TRBD2 matches 9 bases. CDR3 length equals 15 residues. Germline values: CDR1 KGHSH, CDR2 LQKENI. With V trimmed by 3 bases and J by 3 bases, 6 bases remained unmatched. The CDR3 nucleotides are TGTGCCAGCTCACCGGCTAGCGGGAAACGCTACGAGCAGTACTTC. This translates into CASSPASGKRYEQYF. Drawing the rest from reference TRBV18 and TRBJ2-7, the complete variable domain is NAGVMQNPRHLVRRRGQEARLRCSPMKGHSHVYWYRQLPEEGLKFMVYLQKENIIDESGMPKERFSAEFPKEGPSILRIQQVVRGDSAAYFCASSPASGKRYEQYFGPGTRLTVT.

About this clonotype: One junction end does not reproduce the germline sequence, and a read error may be involved. CDR3 amino acids: CAWKDRAYGYPF. Here the CDR3 DNA reads TGTGCCTGGAAGGACAGGGCGTATGGCTACCCCTTC. The rearrangement links TRBV30 to TRBJ1-2, with 8 bases lining up with TRBD1. Germline-derived CDR1 and CDR2 are GTSNPN and SVGIG (reference sequence). The CDR3 is 12 amino acids.

This clonotype was observed at least ten times. The chain uses TRBV5-1 and TRBJ2-3, with a tentative D call TRBD2 (6 bases). The CDR3 sequence is 13 residues long. V shed 4 bases and J shed 4 bases, with 10 bases lying between them. Looked up from germline, CDR1 is SGHRS and CDR2 is YFSETQ. The CDR3 DNA is TGCGCCAGCAGCGAGCCGGGAGCAGATACGCAGTATTTT. Protein sequence: CASSEPGADTQYF.

The chain couples TRBV7-9 to TRBJ2-7; 9 positions match TRBD1. Germline-derived CDR1 and CDR2 are SEHNR and FQNEAQ (reference sequence). CDR3 size: 16 residues. V was pared by 1 base and J by 0 bases, with 4 bases of the junction left unmatched. The CDR3 spells CASSLGGQGTSYEQYF. In nucleotides, the CDR3 is TGTGCCAGCAGCTTAGGGGGACAGGGAACCTCCTACGAGCAGTACTTC.

This clonotype has just one count. The rearrangement joins TRBV9 to TRBJ2-3; no clear D gene. V was cut by 1 base and J by 0 bases, with 6 bases left in between. The CDR3 has 14 amino acids. Germline V gene lookup returns CDR1 SGDLS and CDR2 YYNGEE. The CDR3 is CASSVLDSTDTQYF. Here the CDR3 DNA reads TGTGCCAGCAGCGTATTGGATAGCACAGATACGCAGTATTTT.

The genes are TRBV20-1 and TRBJ1-1; 10 positions agree with TRBD1. The V gene end was trimmed by 4 bases and the J gene end by 6 bases; junction bases not matched to a gene: 2. Germline CDR1 reads DFQATT; CDR2 reads SNEGSKA (reference sequence). The CDR3 has 12 residues. DNA for the CDR3: TGCAGTGCTAATGGACAGGGGGCTGAAGCTTTCTTT. Amino acids: CSANGQGAEAFF.

This clonotype was seen just once. The chain couples TRBV29-1 to TRBJ2-7, with 7 bases that match TRBD2. The CDR3 runs to 13 residues. The junction had 4 bases not matched to a gene; V was cut back by 5 bases and J by 0 bases. Germline V gives CDR1 SQVTM, CDR2 ANQGSEA. CDR3 in DNA: TGCAGCGTTCAGGCTAGCGGCTCCTACGAGCAGTACTTC. It codes for CSVQASGSYEQYF.

This sequence joins TRBV5-1 and TRBJ2-4; 7 bases match TRBD2. Germline V lookup: CDR1 SGHRS, CDR2 YFSETQ. The CDR3 length is 18 residues. V dropped 0 bases and J dropped 0; count of bases not matched to a gene: 9. This chain's CDR3 is CASSLGTGGSTAKNIQYF. For the CDR3, the DNA is TGCGCCAGCAGCTTGGGTACCGGGGGGTCAACAGCCAAAAACATTCAGTACTTC.

This clonotype was picked up a small number of times. A much more abundant neighbour one base away suggests this may be a read error. The chain uses TRBV12-3 or TRBV12-4 and TRBJ1-2; 7 bases are shared with TRBD1. The CDR3 is made up of 13 amino acids. The DNA of the CDR3 is TGTGCCAGCAGGCGGGACAGATACTATGGCGACACCTTC. This sequence encodes CASRRDRYYGDTF.

The rearrangement uses TRBV20-1 and TRBJ2-5; the match to TRBD2 covers 8 bases. Germline-derived CDR1 and CDR2 are DFQATT and SNEGSKA (reference sequence). The V gene end was trimmed by 5 bases and the J gene end by 2 bases; junction bases not matched to a gene: 10. The CDR3 runs to 15 residues. CDR3: CSAYEASGSQETQYF. In DNA, the CDR3 is TGCAGTGCTTATGAGGCTAGCGGGTCTCAAGAGACCCAGTACTTC.

The chain carries TRBV2 and TRBJ2-1; 10 bases fit TRBD2. The V gene end was trimmed by 4 bases and the J gene end by 5 bases; junction bases not matched to a gene: 8. This CDR3 has 16 amino acids. Germline assignment: CDR1 SNHLY and CDR2 FYNNEI. The CDR3 bases are TGTGCCAGCAGTGTCCCAGCGGGGGGGACCAACAATGAGCAGTTCTTC. Protein sequence: CASSVPAGGTNNEQFF. Full variable domain (rest looked up from reference TRBV2 and TRBJ2-1): EPEVTQTPSHQVTQMGQEVILRCVPISNHLYFYWYRQILGQKVEFLVSFYNNEISEKSEIFDDQFSVERPDGSNFTLKIRSTKLEDSAMYFCASSVPAGGTNNEQFFGPGTRLTVL.

The CDR3 here is CASSRGTGGFYQFF. DNA for the CDR3: TGTGCCAGCAGCCGGGGGACAGGGGGCTTTTACCAGTTCTTC. This chain uses TRBV14 with TRBJ2-1, with 12 bases fitting TRBD1. The junction had 8 bases not matched to a gene; V was cut back by 4 bases and J by 13 bases. The CDR3 contains 14 residues. CDR1 is SGHDN, CDR2 FVKESK, per germline.

The chain recombines TRBV6-5 with TRBJ2-3, with D tentatively TRBD1 (6 bases). Trimming cost V 5 bases and J 5 bases, with 20 bases left between them. This CDR3 spans 16 amino acids. Germline V gene sequence: CDR1 MNHEY, CDR2 SVGAGI. DNA for the CDR3: TGTGCCAGCAGTCTCGACAGGCCCCCCAAGAGAGATACGCAGTATTTT. Amino acids: CASSLDRPPKRDTQYF.

The sample holds many counts of this clonotype. The chain joins TRBV29-1 to TRBJ2-7; the match to TRBD1 covers 9 bases. This CDR3 region has 12 residues. Germline V lookup: CDR1 SQVTM, CDR2 ANQGSEA. J gave up 4 bases and V 8 bases, and 6 bases lay outside the gene matches. The CDR3 nucleotides read TGCAGCACCTGGACAGGGGATTACGAGCAGTACTTC. Residues: CSTWTGDYEQYF.

The chain combines TRBV28 with TRBJ1-6; tentative D call: TRBD1 (6 bases). Germline lookup yields CDR1 MDHEN and CDR2 SYDVKM. The CDR3 spans 18 residues. Trimming left V 3 bases short and J 0 bases short, with 15 bases between. The CDR3 DNA reads TGTGCCAGCAGTTTCAGGGGCCGCCGAAGCTCCTATAATTCACCCCTCCACTTT. Protein sequence: CASSFRGRRSSYNSPLHF.

This chain joins TRBV7-2 and TRBJ2-3, with D perhaps matching TRBD2 (5 bases). This CDR3 is 18 amino acids long. V dropped 0 bases and J dropped 2 bases, with 18 bases sitting between them. From germline, CDR1 is SGHTA and CDR2 FQGNSA. Here the CDR3 DNA reads TGTGCCAGCAGCTTAGCAGTCCGGGATTGGGTTTCCACAGATACGCAGTATTTT. Its protein product is CASSLAVRDWVSTDTQYF.